This T cell receptor (beta chain) was profiled in a study of shared clonotypes between healthy human individuals. As for the study in general: Researchers drew samples from two women and a few men aged 18 to 49.

Repertoires were generated with immunoSEQ multiplex PCR, while TCRdb's copy carries only in-frame clones and drops some. In the table there are about 2.2 million clones, just over 90% of which are singletons. Remarks on this clone: Its cognate antigen is unknown.

The naive CD8 population came from CD45RO-negative cells selected for CCR7, without terminally differentiated effector memory CD45RA+ cells. Findings and caveats of the study: Clonotype sharing among donors, it was expected, would be affected by sequencing depth.

V was clipped by 4 bases and J by 2 bases; unmatched bases: 10. CDR1 is SGHRS and CDR2 is YFSETQ in the germline V gene. This CDR3 has 16 amino acids. The receptor was isolated from a young man in good health. Some clones in this sample may be carry-over from other donors' samples. Sequenced: naive CD8+ T cells from PBMCs. The chain is built from TRBV5-1 and TRBJ2-3; 7 positions match TRBD1. The CDR3 sequence: CASSHRQGGYTDTQYF. The CDR3 DNA reads TGCGCCAGCAGCCACCGACAGGGTGGCTACACAGATACGCAGTATTTT.